What follows describes a single T cell receptor (beta chain). This entry is derived from a study of blood T cell repertoires in COVID-19. Per the germline V gene, CDR1 is SEHNR and CDR2 is FQNEAQ (reference sequence). The CDR3 has 15 amino acids. V shed 7 bases and J shed 1 base, with 16 bases lying between them. Produced via immunoSEQ multiplex PCR; TCRdb's table is partial and in-frame only. The repertoire holds about 140,000 clones, about four fifths seen once, with roughly 8.7% in the top ten. Sequencing was done on a sample of peripheral blood. This chain joins TRBV7-9 and TRBJ1-2, with a weak D call TRBD1 (6 bases). The sequence was collected from a man younger than 45 with COVID-19, enrolled during active disease. The CDR3 DNA reads TGTGCCAGCACCGAACACCGGGACATTAACTATGGCTACACCTTC. Protein: CASTEHRDINYGYTF.